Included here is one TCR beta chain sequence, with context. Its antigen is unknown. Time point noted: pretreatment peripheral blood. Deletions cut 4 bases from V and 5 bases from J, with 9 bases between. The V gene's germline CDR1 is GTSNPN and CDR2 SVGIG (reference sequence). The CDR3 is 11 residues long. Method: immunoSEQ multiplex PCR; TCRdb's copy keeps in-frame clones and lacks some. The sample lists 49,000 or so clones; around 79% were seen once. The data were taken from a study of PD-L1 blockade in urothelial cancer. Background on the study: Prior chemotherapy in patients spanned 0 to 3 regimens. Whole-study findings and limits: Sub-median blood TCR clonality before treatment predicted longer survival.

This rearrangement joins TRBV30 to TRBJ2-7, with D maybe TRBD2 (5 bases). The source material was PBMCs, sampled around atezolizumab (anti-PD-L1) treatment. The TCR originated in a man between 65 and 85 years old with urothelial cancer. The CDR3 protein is CAWIWRNEQYF. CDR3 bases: TGTGCCTGGATCTGGAGGAACGAGCAGTACTTC.